This T cell receptor (beta chain) was captured by sequencing in a study of CD8+ T cells in alopecia areata. Study overall: Patients received oral tofacitinib, 5 to 10 mg twice daily, for moderate-to-severe alopecia areata.

For this clone: Its antigen remains unknown.

Study observations and caveats: Mice showed TCR sharing more clearly than patients did, possibly owing to HLA.

cDNA prepared by RNA extraction and subsequent reverse transcription served as the template for sequencing. Profiling relied on immunoSEQ multiplex PCR, and the TCRdb table lists in-frame clones only, not all of them. The table includes some 120,000 clones, roughly 55% detected once. The CDR3 is 15 amino acids. Deletions cut 3 bases from V and 0 bases from J, with 6 bases between. The germline CDR1 and CDR2 sequences are MRHNA and SNTAGT. Treatment described: oral pan-JAK inhibitor, 5-10 mg twice daily. The sequence was collected from a human donor with alopecia areata. The sequenced sample was CD8+ T cells sorted from blood, obtained at week 24, from a patient treated with tofacitinib. The chain carries TRBV6-4 and TRBJ2-6; no definite D call. CDR3 in DNA: TGTGCCAGCAGTGAAGATCCCTCTGGGGCCAACGTCCTGACTTTC. This gives the protein CASSEDPSGANVLTF.